This TCR beta chain came from a study of CD8 T cells in ankylosing spondylitis. Quantitative barcoded 5'-RACE was used to prepare TCR beta libraries. TCRdb recomputed calls from the 5' RACE reads with MiXCR, one row per CDR3 protein. The table shows about 150,000 distinct CDR3 sequences, with about 6.7% occurring only once. Trimming cost V 1 base and J 5 bases, with 11 bases left between them. The CDR3 has 14 amino acids. Germline values: CDR1 MGHRA, CDR2 YSYEKL. Points from the study as a whole: The clones that were linked to disease were reported to be significantly enriched in matched synovial fluid samples from ankylosing spondylitis patients. Disease-associated clonotypes exhibited CD8+ identity and were relatively infrequent in peripheral blood. There was a TCR beta motif, made of several highly homologous variants, that appeared characteristic of ankylosing spondylitis blood.

This clonotype was seen many times. Its antigen remains unknown. Sequenced: blood, either unsorted or a sorted T cell fraction (not recorded which). The gene calls are TRBV4-1 and TRBJ2-5, with no clear D. The receptor's source is a female donor with ankylosing spondylitis or in good health (not recorded which). CDR3 amino acids: CASSQVNQEETQYF. The CDR3 DNA sequence: TGCGCCAGCAGCCAAGTGAACCAGGAGGAGACCCAGTACTTC.